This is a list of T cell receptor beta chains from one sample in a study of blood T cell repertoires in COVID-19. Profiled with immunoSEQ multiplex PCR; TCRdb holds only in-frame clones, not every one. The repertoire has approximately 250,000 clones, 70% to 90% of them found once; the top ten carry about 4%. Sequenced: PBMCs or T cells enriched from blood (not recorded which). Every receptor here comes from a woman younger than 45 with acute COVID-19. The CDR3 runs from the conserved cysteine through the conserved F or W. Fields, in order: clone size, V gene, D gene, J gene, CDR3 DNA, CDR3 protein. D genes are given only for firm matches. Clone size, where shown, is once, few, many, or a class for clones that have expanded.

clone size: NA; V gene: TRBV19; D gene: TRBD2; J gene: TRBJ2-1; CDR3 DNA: TGTGCCAGTAGCTCGGGACTAGCCTTTAATGAGCAGTTCTTC; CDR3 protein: CASSSGLAFNEQFF
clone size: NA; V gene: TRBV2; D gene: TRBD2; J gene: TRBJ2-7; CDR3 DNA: TGTGCCAGCAGTGAAACGGACACGACTAGCGGACCCCTCGAGCAGTACTTC; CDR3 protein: CASSETDTTSGPLEQYF
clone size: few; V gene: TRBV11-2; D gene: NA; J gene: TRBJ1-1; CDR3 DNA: TGTGCCAGCAGCCATTATACCGGGACTAGAGCCTTAGCTTTCTTT; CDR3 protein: CASSHYTGTRALAFF
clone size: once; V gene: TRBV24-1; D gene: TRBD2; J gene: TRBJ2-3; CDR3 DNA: TGTGCCACCAGTGATTCCAGACTAGCGGGCACAGATACGCAGTATTTT; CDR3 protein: CATSDSRLAGTDTQYF
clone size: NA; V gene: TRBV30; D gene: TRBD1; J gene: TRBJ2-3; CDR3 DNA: TGTGCCTGGAGTGTCGAGGGACAGTTTCTCGCAGATACGCAGTATTTT; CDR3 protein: CAWSVEGQFLADTQYF
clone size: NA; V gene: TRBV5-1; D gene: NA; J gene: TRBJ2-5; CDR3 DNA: TGCGCCAGCAGCCGCGGGACTCTCCAAGAGACCCAGTACTTC; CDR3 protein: CASSRGTLQETQYF
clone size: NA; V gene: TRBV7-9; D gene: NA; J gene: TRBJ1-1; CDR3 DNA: TGTGCCAGCAGGCCGGACACGGACAGACACACTGAAGCTTTCTTT; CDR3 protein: CASRPDTDRHTEAFF
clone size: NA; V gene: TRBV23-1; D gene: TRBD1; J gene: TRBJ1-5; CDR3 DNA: TGCGCCAGCAGTCAGCCCGGCGCAGGGGGCTTTTATCAGCCCCAGCATTTT; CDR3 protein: CASSQPGAGGFYQPQHF
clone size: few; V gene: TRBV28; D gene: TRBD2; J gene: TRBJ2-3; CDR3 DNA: TGTGCCAGCAGTACAATCTGGACTAGCGGGAGCGGCACAGATACGCAGTATTTT; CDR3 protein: CASSTIWTSGSGTDTQYF
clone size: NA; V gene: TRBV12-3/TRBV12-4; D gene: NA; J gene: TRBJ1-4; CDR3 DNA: TGTGCCAGCAGTTTTAGGGGGTCTGAAAAACTGTTTTTT; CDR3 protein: CASSFRGSEKLFF
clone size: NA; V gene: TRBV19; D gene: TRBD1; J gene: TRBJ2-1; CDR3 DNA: TGTGCCAGTAGTATTGGACAGGGCCGCAGCTCCTACAATGAGCAGTTCTTC; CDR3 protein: CASSIGQGRSSYNEQFF
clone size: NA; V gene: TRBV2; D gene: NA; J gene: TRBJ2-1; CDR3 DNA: TGTGCCAGCAGTTCTAACAATGAGCAGTTCTTC; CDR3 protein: CASSSNNEQFF
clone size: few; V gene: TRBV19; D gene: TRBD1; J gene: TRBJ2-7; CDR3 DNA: TGTGCCAGTAGTCCAGGGGGCAGCTACGAGCAGTACTTC; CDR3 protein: CASSPGGSYEQYF
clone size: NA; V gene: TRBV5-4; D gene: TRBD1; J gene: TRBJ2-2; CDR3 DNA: TGTGCCAGCAGGCAAGGGACAGGGGGCCTCACCGGGGAGCTGTTTTTT; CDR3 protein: CASRQGTGGLTGELFF
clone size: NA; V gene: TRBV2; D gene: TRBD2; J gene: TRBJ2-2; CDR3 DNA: TGTGCCAGCAATGGCGGGAGCACCGGGGAGCTGTTTTTT; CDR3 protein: CASNGGSTGELFF
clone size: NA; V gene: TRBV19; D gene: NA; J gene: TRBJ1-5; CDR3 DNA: TGTGCCAGTAGTCACACCTATCAGCCCCAGCATTTT; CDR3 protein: CASSHTYQPQHF
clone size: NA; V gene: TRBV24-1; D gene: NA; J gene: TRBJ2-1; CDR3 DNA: TGTGCCACCAGTGATTCCACTAGGAATGAGCAGTTCTTC; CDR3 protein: CATSDSTRNEQFF
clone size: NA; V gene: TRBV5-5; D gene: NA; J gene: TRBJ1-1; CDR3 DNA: TGTGCCAGCAGCTTGATGGCTTTGAACACTGAAGCTTTCTTT; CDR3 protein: CASSLMALNTEAFF
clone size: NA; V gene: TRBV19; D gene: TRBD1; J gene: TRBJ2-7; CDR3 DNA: TGTGCCAGTAGTCACGTTGGGACAGGAGATCCCTACGAGCAGTACTTC; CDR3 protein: CASSHVGTGDPYEQYF
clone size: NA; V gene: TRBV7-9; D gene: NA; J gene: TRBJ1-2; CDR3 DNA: TGTGCCAGCAGCTTGGACGGGGATAACTATGGCTACACCTTC; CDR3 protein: CASSLDGDNYGYTF
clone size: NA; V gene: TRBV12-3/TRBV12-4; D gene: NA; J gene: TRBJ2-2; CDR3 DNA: TGTGCCAGCAGAACGGGGGATACCGGGGAGCTGTTTTTT; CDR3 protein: CASRTGDTGELFF
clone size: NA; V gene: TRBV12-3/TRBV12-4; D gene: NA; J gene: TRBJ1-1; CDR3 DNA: TGTGCCAGCAGTTCAGGACAGAACACTGAAGCTTTCTTT; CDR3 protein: CASSSGQNTEAFF
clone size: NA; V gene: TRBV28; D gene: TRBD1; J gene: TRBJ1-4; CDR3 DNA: TGTGCCAGTACGGGACAGAATAATGAAAAACTGTTTTTT; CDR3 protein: CASTGQNNEKLFF
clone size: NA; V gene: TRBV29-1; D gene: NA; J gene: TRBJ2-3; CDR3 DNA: TGCAGCGAGACTAGTGGCACAGATACGCAGTATTTT; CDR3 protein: CSETSGTDTQYF
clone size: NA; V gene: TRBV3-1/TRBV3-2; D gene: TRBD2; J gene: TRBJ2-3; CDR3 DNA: TGTGCCAGCAGCCCTGGGACTAGCGGGAACACAGATACGCAGTATTTT; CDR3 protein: CASSPGTSGNTDTQYF
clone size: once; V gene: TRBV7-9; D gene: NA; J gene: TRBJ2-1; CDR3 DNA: TGTGCCAGCAGCTCCTTAGCGGTATACAATGAGCAGTTCTTC; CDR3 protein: CASSSLAVYNEQFF
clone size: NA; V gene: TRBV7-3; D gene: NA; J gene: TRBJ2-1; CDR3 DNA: TGTGCCAGCAGCGAAGGAAGCGGAGGGGCGGGGAATGAGCAGTTCTTC; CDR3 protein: CASSEGSGGAGNEQFF
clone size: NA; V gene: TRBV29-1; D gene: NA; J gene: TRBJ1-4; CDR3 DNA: TGCAGCGTTGTCTTTCCATCCCGAGGTGAAAAACTGTTTTTT; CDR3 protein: CSVVFPSRGEKLFF
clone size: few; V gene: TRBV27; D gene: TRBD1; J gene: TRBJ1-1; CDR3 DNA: TGTGCCAGCAGTTTGAGACAGGGGATCGGGAACACTGAAGCTTTCTTT; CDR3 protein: CASSLRQGIGNTEAFF
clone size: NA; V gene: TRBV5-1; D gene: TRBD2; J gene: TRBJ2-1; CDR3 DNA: TGCGCCAGCAGCCCGGGACTAGCATCGTACAATGAGCAGTTCTTC; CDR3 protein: CASSPGLASYNEQFF
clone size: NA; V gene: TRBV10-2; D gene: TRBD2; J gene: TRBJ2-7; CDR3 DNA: TGCGCCAGCAGTGAGTCGAGGACTAGCGGGAGGGTCTTC; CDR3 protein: CASSESRTSGRVF
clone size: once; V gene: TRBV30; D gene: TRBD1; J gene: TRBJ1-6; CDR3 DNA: TGTGCCTGGAGTGTTCCCTTGAGAGGGACAGGGGCTTCACCCCTCCACTTT; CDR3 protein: CAWSVPLRGTGASPLHF
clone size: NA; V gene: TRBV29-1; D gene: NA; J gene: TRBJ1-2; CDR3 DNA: TGCAGCGTTGAAGAACCGGTAGCTAACTATGGCTACACCTTC; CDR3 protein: CSVEEPVANYGYTF
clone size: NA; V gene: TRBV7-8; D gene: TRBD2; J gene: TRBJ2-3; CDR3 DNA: TGTGCCAGCAGCGGACTAGCGGGAAACACAGATACGCAGTATTTT; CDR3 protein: CASSGLAGNTDTQYF
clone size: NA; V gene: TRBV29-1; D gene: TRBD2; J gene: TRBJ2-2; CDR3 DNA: TGCAGCGTAGAGGGACTAGAAATGGGCGGGGAGCTGTTTTTT; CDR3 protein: CSVEGLEMGGELFF
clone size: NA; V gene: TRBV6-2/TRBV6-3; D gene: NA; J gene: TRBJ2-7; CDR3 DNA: TGTGCCAGCAGTTACTCGCCTGGCAGGGCCTACGAGCAGTACTTC; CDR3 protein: CASSYSPGRAYEQYF
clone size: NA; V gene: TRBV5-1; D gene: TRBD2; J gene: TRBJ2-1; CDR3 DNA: TGCGCCAGCAGCCCTGGACTAGCTAATGAGCAGTTCTTC; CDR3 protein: CASSPGLANEQFF
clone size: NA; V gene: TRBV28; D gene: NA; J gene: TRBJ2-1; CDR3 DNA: TGTGCCAGCAGTTACCCGGGAGAGGGGTACAATGAGCAGTTCTTC; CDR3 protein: CASSYPGEGYNEQFF
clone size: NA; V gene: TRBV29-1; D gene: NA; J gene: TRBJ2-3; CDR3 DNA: TGCAGCTCGAACGGGGAGGCCGGTGATACGCAGTATTTT; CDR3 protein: CSSNGEAGDTQYF
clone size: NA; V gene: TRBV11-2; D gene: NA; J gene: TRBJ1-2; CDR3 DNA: TGTGCCAGCAGCGGGTGGCAGGTCTTCTATGGCTACACCTTC; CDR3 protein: CASSGWQVFYGYTF
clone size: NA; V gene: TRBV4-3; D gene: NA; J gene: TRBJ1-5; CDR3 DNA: TGCGCCAGCAGTTCAGGGAGGAATAGCAATCAGCCCCAGCATTTT; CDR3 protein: CASSSGRNSNQPQHF
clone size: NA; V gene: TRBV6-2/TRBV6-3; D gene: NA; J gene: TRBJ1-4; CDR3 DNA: TGTGCCAGCAGTTCGGTGGAGACTGGGGAAAAACTGTTTTTT; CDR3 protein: CASSSVETGEKLFF
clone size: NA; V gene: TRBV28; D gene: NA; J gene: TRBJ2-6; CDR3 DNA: TGTGCCAGCAGTCCCGGGACACCTGGGGCCAACGTCCTGACTTTC; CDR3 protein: CASSPGTPGANVLTF
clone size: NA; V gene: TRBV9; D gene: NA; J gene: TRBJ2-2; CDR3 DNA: TGTGCCAGCAGCCCTGCTGGCGGGTCGGGGTTCATCGGGGAGCTGTTTTTT; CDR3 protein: CASSPAGGSGFIGELFF
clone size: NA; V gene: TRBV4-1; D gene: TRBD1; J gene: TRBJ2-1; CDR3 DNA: TGCGCCAGCAGCCAGCGACAGGGCAAGGGGTCTTGGGATGAGCAGTTCTTC; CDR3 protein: CASSQRQGKGSWDEQFF
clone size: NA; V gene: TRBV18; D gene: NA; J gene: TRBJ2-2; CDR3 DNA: TGTGCCAGCTCACCTGGGACTTTGAACACCGGGGAGCTGTTTTTT; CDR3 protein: CASSPGTLNTGELFF
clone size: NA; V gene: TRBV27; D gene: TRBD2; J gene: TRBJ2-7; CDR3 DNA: TGTGCCAGCAGTTCGACTAGCGTCGTTAGGAACGAGCAGTACTTC; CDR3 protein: CASSSTSVVRNEQYF
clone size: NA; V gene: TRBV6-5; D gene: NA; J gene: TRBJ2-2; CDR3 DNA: TGTGCCAGCAGTTACACCGTGGCCGGCAGGGCCGGGGAGCTGTTTTTT; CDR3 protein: CASSYTVAGRAGELFF
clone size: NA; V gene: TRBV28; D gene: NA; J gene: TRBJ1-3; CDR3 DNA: TGTGCCAGCAGTTTATTGATCAGGGCCGGAAACACCATATATTTT; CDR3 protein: CASSLLIRAGNTIYF
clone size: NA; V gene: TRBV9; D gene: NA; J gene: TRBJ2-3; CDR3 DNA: TGTGCCAGCAGCGTAGAGGACAGCCGCACAGATACGCAGTATTTT; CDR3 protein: CASSVEDSRTDTQYF